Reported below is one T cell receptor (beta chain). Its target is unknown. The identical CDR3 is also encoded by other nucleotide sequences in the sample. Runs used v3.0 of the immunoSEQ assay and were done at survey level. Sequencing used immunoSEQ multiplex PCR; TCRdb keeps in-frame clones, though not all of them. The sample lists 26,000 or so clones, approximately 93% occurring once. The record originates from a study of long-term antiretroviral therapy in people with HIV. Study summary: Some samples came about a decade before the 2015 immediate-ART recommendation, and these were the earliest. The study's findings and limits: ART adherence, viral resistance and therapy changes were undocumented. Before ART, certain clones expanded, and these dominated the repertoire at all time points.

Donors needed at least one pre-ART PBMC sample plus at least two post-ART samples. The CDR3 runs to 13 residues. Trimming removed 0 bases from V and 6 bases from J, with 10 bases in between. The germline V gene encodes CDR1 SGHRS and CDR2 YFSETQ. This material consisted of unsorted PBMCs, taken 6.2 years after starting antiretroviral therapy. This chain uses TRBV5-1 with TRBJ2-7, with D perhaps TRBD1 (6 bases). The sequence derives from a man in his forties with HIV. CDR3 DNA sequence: TGCGCCAGCAGCTTGGACAGGGTCGGCGAGCAGTACTTC. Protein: CASSLDRVGEQYF.